Listed below are T cell receptor beta chains from one sample, sequenced in a study of T cell responses to AZD1222 COVID-19 vaccine. The protocol was immunoSEQ multiplex PCR, while the TCRdb copy is restricted to in-frame clones and leaves out a portion. The repertoire has about 110,000 clones, roughly 90% of them found once; the top ten carry about 5%. This specimen consisted of peripheral blood, obtained on day 0 of AZD1222 vaccination. The receptors were gathered from an adult in good health. CDR3s include the opening cysteine and the closing phenylalanine or tryptophan. The D gene is left open where the match is weak. Only part of the rows carry a size: once, few, many, or a class if the clone is expanded.

TRBJ1-3 TRBV4-1 - - TGCGCCAGCAGCCAAGAGGCTACAGCAGGGAACACCATATATTTT CASSQEATAGNTIYF
TRBJ2-1 TRBV25-1 - - TGTGCCAGCACCGGACAGAGCTCCTACAATGAGCAGTTCTTC CASTGQSSYNEQFF
TRBJ1-5 TRBV3-1/TRBV3-2 TRBD1 - TGTGCCAGCAGCCAAACAGGGGATCAGCCCCAGCATTTT CASSQTGDQPQHF
TRBJ2-1 TRBV4-1 - - TGCGCCAGCAGCCCTGAAACGGGGACCCTACGGGATGAGCAGTTCTTC CASSPETGTLRDEQFF
TRBJ1-3 TRBV18 - - TGTGCCAGCTCCCCTACAGGGTCTGGAAACACCATATATTTT CASSPTGSGNTIYF
TRBJ1-3 TRBV2 - - TGTGCCAGCATCGCAGAAATTCCTGGAAACACCATATATTTT CASIAEIPGNTIYF
TRBJ1-4 TRBV20-1 - - TGCAGGCCGACAACTAATGAAAAACTGTTTTTT CRPTTNEKLFF
TRBJ1-1 TRBV5-5 - - TGTGCCAGCAGCTTCATGACTGTCGGGGGCACTGAAGCTTTCTTT CASSFMTVGGTEAFF
TRBJ1-5 TRBV6-5 - - TGTGCCAGCAGTTCCGCAGGCAATCAGCCCCAGCATTTT CASSSAGNQPQHF
TRBJ2-3 TRBV24-1 TRBD1 - TGTGCCACCAGTGATCCCCGGACAGGGAGAACAGATACGCAGTATTTT CATSDPRTGRTDTQYF
TRBJ2-3 TRBV6-2/TRBV6-3 TRBD2 - TGTGCCAGCAGTTACGCGGGAGGGACAGATACGCAGTATTTT CASSYAGGTDTQYF
TRBJ1-3 TRBV7-3 - - TGTGCCAGCAGCCCAGGGCTGAGCTCTGGAAACACCATATATTTT CASSPGLSSGNTIYF
TRBJ2-7 TRBV2 TRBD2 - TGTGCCAGCAGTGTTCCGACTAGCGGAGGCGCCTACGAGCAGTACTTC CASSVPTSGGAYEQYF
TRBJ1-4 TRBV5-5 TRBD1 once TGTGCCAGCAAGCTTAATACAGGGGTTAATGAAAAACTGTTTTTT CASKLNTGVNEKLFF
TRBJ1-3 TRBV3-1/TRBV3-2 - - TGTGCCAGCAGCCAAGCTGGGAACACCATATATTTT CASSQAGNTIYF
TRBJ2-1 TRBV5-6 - - TGTGCCAGCAGCCTCCGCCCTGCTGAGCAGTTCTTC CASSLRPAEQFF
TRBJ2-1 TRBV6-5 - - TGTGCCAGCACCGGGGACTACAATGAGCAGTTCTTC CASTGDYNEQFF
TRBJ1-6 TRBV18 TRBD1 - TGTGCCAGCTCACCATCGGACAGGCAAAATTCACCCCTCCACTTT CASSPSDRQNSPLHF
TRBJ2-7 TRBV28 TRBD2 - TGTGCCAGCACCTCTGCGGGGGAGGGCTCCTACGAGCAGTACTTC CASTSAGEGSYEQYF
TRBJ1-6 TRBV2 - - TGTGCCAGCAGTGAGAGTGCGCCCCCCCTCCACTTT CASSESAPPLHF
TRBJ2-3 TRBV4-3 - - TGCGCCAGCAGCCGTACGACATCTAGCACAGATACGCAGTATTTT CASSRTTSSTDTQYF
TRBJ1-2 TRBV18 TRBD1 - TGTGCCAGCTCACCGAGCGGGACAGGGAACTATGGCTACACCTTC CASSPSGTGNYGYTF
TRBJ1-2 TRBV6-2/TRBV6-3 TRBD1 - TGTGCCAGCAGCCCACTTAGGGGGCGCGGTGGCTACACCTTC CASSPLRGRGGYTF
TRBJ1-2 TRBV20-1 - - TGCAGTGCCGGGGGTAAATATGGCTACACCTTC CSAGGKYGYTF
TRBJ2-7 TRBV7-9 - - TGTGCCAGCAGCTTGACGACAGACTCCTACGAGCAGTACTTC CASSLTTDSYEQYF
TRBJ2-2 TRBV9 TRBD1 - TGTGCCAGCCAACGGGACAGGGGGCGCGGGGAGCTGTTTTTT CASQRDRGRGELFF
TRBJ2-1 TRBV6-4 TRBD2 - TGTGCCAGCAGTGACTCAGGACTAGCGGGAGGGCCTCCCTACAATGAGCAGTTCTTC CASSDSGLAGGPPYNEQFF
TRBJ1-6 TRBV12-5 - - TGTGCTAGTGGTTCACAGGGTCCGGATTCACCCCTCCACTTT CASGSQGPDSPLHF
TRBJ1-6 TRBV27 - - TGTGCCAGCAGTTTAAGTTACAGGGCTACGAACCGGCTCCACTTT CASSLSYRATNRLHF
TRBJ1-5 TRBV7-9 - - TGTGCCAGCAGCTTATGGGGGAATCAGCCCCAGCATTTT CASSLWGNQPQHF
TRBJ1-2 TRBV7-9 - - TGTGCCAGCAGTTTCCAGAGGGCCCTGAGGTATGGCTACACCTTC CASSFQRALRYGYTF
TRBJ1-2 TRBV19 TRBD1 - TGTGCCAGCCAGACAGGGGACTATGGCTACACCTTC CASQTGDYGYTF
TRBJ2-7 TRBV19 TRBD2 - TGTGCCAGTCGAGCGGGAGCCGGGTCCTACGAGCAGTACTTC CASRAGAGSYEQYF
TRBJ1-6 TRBV5-1 - - TGCGCCAGCAGCTCACGCCGCGACAATTCACCCCTCCACTTT CASSSRRDNSPLHF
TRBJ2-1 TRBV19 - - TGTGCCAGTATCTCAAAAGGGTATGAGCAGTTCTTC CASISKGYEQFF
TRBJ2-3 TRBV28 - - TGTGCCAGCAGTTTAGGAGGAAGGACCCCTCGAGATACGCAGTATTTT CASSLGGRTPRDTQYF
TRBJ2-7 TRBV6-6 - once TGTGCCAGCAGTTACATTGAGCCTTACGAGCAGTACTTC CASSYIEPYEQYF
TRBJ2-5 TRBV30 TRBD2 few TGTGCCTGGACTAGCGGGATCCAAGAGACCCAGTACTTC CAWTSGIQETQYF
TRBJ1-2 TRBV3-1/TRBV3-2 - - TGTGCCAGCAGCCAAGCCGGGCCGATGAGAGGCTACACCTTC CASSQAGPMRGYTF
TRBJ2-7 TRBV24-1 - - TGTGCCACCAGCCAGCCAGAAAAAGGCTACGAGCAGTACTTC CATSQPEKGYEQYF
TRBJ1-5 TRBV28 - - TGTGCCAGCAGTCCCCCCGCCGTGGGCAATCAGCCCCAGCATTTT CASSPPAVGNQPQHF
TRBJ1-2 TRBV6-5 - once TGTGCCAGCAGGCATCGGGGGGAAAGAGGGCTTGGCTACACCTTC CASRHRGERGLGYTF
TRBJ2-2 TRBV5-1 - - TGCGCCAGCAGCTGGGACCCCACCGGGGAGCTGTTTTTT CASSWDPTGELFF
TRBJ1-1 TRBV6-5 - - TGTGCCAGCAGTTACAGTGCACAGAACACTGAAGCTTTCTTT CASSYSAQNTEAFF
TRBJ1-2 TRBV6-5 - - TGTGCCTGCGGCGCTAACTATGGCTACACCTTC CACGANYGYTF
TRBJ2-3 TRBV19 - - TGTGCCAGTAGCCTGCTAGCGCACACAGATACGCAGTATTTT CASSLLAHTDTQYF
TRBJ1-1 TRBV5-5 - - TGTGCCAGCAGCCCTAGGAGGGAAACGGAAGCTTTCTTT CASSPRRETEAFF
TRBJ1-6 TRBV9 - - TGTGCCAGCAGCGCGACATCGGGGGATTCACCCCTCCACTTT CASSATSGDSPLHF
TRBJ2-6 TRBV20-1 - - TGCAGTGCTAGTTCGCACCAAGGGGCCAACGTCCTGACTTTC CSASSHQGANVLTF
TRBJ2-1 TRBV9 - few TGTGCCAGCAGCGTAGGGGGCGGAGGGGCCCACAATGAGCAGTTCTTC CASSVGGGGAHNEQFF
TRBJ2-7 TRBV4-2 - few TGTGCCAGCAGCCAAGATGGTAGACAGACCTACGAGCAGTACTTC CASSQDGRQTYEQYF
TRBJ1-1 TRBV5-1 - - TGCGCCAGCAGCTTGAGGGTGGGGACGGGCACTGAAGCTTTCTTT CASSLRVGTGTEAFF
TRBJ2-4 TRBV5-4 TRBD1 once TGTGCCAGCAGCCCAGGGGGTCTAGCCAAAAACATTCAGTACTTC CASSPGGLAKNIQYF
TRBJ2-1 TRBV5-1 - - TGCGCCAGCAGCTTGGACGCTGGGGCGCGTAATGAGCAGTTCTTC CASSLDAGARNEQFF
TRBJ1-2 TRBV5-4 TRBD1 - TGTGCCAGCAGCCCCGGAGGACAGGGCCGAGGAAACGGCTACACCTTC CASSPGGQGRGNGYTF
TRBJ1-1 TRBV5-1 - - TGCGCCAGCAGCTCCAACACTGAAGCTTTCTTT CASSSNTEAFF
TRBJ2-1 TRBV10-3 - once TGTGCCATCAGTGAGCAATCTAGTGAGCAGTTCTTC CAISEQSSEQFF
TRBJ2-1 TRBV7-3 - - TGTGCCAGCAGCCCTCAAAGGGGGCGGGAGTACAATGAGCAGTTCTTC CASSPQRGREYNEQFF